The rows below give T cell receptor beta chains drawn from one sample of a study of blood T cell repertoires in COVID-19. This table comes from immunoSEQ multiplex PCR, and its TCRdb copy is limited to in-frame clones, with some not included. This sample has tens of thousands of clones, with over 80% found just once. Input material: peripheral blood. These receptors all stem from a woman of 80 years or more with acute or convalescent COVID-19. The CDR3 runs from the conserved cysteine through the conserved F or W. The D gene is left open where the match is weak. Clone size appears in some rows only: once, few, many, or a class for an expanded clone.

TRBV20-1	-	TRBJ2-7	-	CSASSAYEQYF	TGCAGTGCTAGCAGTGCCTACGAGCAGTACTTC
TRBV6-5	-	TRBJ1-2	TRBD1	CASRRAGQIYGYTF	TGTGCCAGCAGAAGGGCGGGACAGATCTATGGCTACACCTTC
TRBV3-1/TRBV3-2	-	TRBJ2-3	-	CASSQVFSRFGTDTQYF	TGTGCCAGCAGCCAAGTTTTTTCGAGGTTCGGCACAGATACGCAGTATTTT
TRBV18	-	TRBJ2-2	TRBD1	CASSLGTGNTGELFF	TGTGCCAGCTCACTAGGGACAGGGAACACCGGGGAGCTGTTTTTT
TRBV7-2	-	TRBJ2-7	TRBD2	CASTQLSGSESYEQYF	TGTGCCAGCACCCAACTTAGCGGGAGTGAGTCCTACGAGCAGTACTTC
TRBV5-5	-	TRBJ2-7	TRBD1	CASSSTGGEQYF	TGTGCCAGCAGCTCAACAGGGGGCGAGCAGTACTTC
TRBV27	-	TRBJ2-7	TRBD1	CASSSPGTGTYEQYF	TGTGCCAGCAGTTCGCCGGGGACAGGGACCTACGAGCAGTACTTC
TRBV7-6	-	TRBJ2-3	TRBD2	CASSLAGGSTDTQYF	TGTGCCAGCAGCTTAGCGGGAGGGAGCACAGATACGCAGTATTTT
TRBV29-1	-	TRBJ1-4	-	CSVKTGSAEKLFF	TGCAGCGTGAAGACAGGTTCTGCTGAAAAACTGTTTTTT
TRBV3-1/TRBV3-2	once	TRBJ1-1	-	CASSQTGSVTEAFF	TGTGCCAGCAGCCAAACAGGGTCGGTCACTGAAGCTTTCTTT
TRBV7-8	-	TRBJ2-3	-	CASSLVGGTSTDTQYF	TGTGCCAGCAGCTTAGTAGGGGGAACTAGCACAGATACGCAGTATTTT
TRBV24-1	-	TRBJ2-1	-	CATSETRDPNEQFF	TGTGCCACCAGTGAGACTAGGGATCCCAATGAGCAGTTCTTC
TRBV6-5	-	TRBJ1-2	-	CASSNLQGSNYGYTF	TGTGCCAGCAGCAATTTACAGGGATCTAACTATGGCTACACCTTC
TRBV16	-	TRBJ2-3	TRBD2	CASSRHAGGPEDTQYF	TGTGCCAGCAGCCGACACGCGGGAGGGCCTGAGGATACGCAGTATTTT
TRBV6-5	-	TRBJ2-7	-	CASAQVGEQYF	TGTGCCAGCGCACAGGTCGGCGAGCAGTACTTC
TRBV28	-	TRBJ1-4	-	CASVGTSNEKLFF	TGTGCCAGCGTCGGGACAAGTAATGAAAAACTGTTTTTT
TRBV5-1	-	TRBJ2-5	TRBD2	CASSLAGVAGDLQETQYF	TGCGCCAGCAGCTTGGCTGGGGTAGCGGGAGACCTCCAAGAGACCCAGTACTTC
TRBV24-1	few	TRBJ2-7	TRBD2	CATSDPGTSGTYEQYF	TGTGCCACCAGTGATCCCGGGACTAGCGGGACCTACGAGCAGTACTTC
TRBV4-1	-	TRBJ2-7	TRBD2	CASSQDQSGSLYEQYF	TGCGCCAGCAGCCAAGATCAGAGCGGGAGTCTCTACGAGCAGTACTTC
TRBV5-1	-	TRBJ1-6	-	CASSLDPSRDPYNSPLHF	TGCGCCAGCAGCTTGGATCCGTCTCGGGATCCCTATAATTCACCCCTCCACTTT
TRBV7-7	-	TRBJ2-5	TRBD2	CASSPGTSGETQYF	TGTGCTAGCAGCCCCGGGACTAGCGGAGAGACCCAGTACTTC
TRBV19	-	TRBJ1-2	-	CASSLGQTYGYTF	TGTGCCAGTAGTCTGGGACAAACTTACGGCTACACCTTC
TRBV6-5	-	TRBJ1-2	TRBD1	CASSYSATGSYGYTF	TGTGCCAGCAGTTACTCGGCGACAGGGAGCTATGGCTACACCTTC
TRBV7-9	-	TRBJ2-1	-	CASSDSRSSYNEQFF	TGTGCCAGCAGTGACTCAAGGAGCTCCTACAATGAGCAGTTCTTC
TRBV27	-	TRBJ1-5	TRBD1	CARGTETNQPQHF	TGTGCCAGGGGGACAGAAACCAATCAGCCCCAGCATTTT
TRBV6-5	few	TRBJ1-1	TRBD1	CASRLRDRGTEAFF	TGTGCCAGCAGGCTCCGGGACAGGGGCACTGAAGCTTTCTTT
TRBV27	once	TRBJ2-7	TRBD1	CASSSGQGAYEQYF	TGTGCCAGCAGTTCAGGACAGGGGGCCTACGAGCAGTACTTC
TRBV12-2	-	TRBJ1-1	-	CASRLAGGVRGNTEAFF	TGTGCAAGTCGCTTAGCGGGGGGTGTGCGGGGCAACACTGAAGCTTTCTTT
TRBV7-3	-	TRBJ2-2	TRBD1	CASSEQGGTGELFF	TGTGCCAGCAGCGAACAGGGGGGCACCGGGGAGCTGTTTTTT
TRBV7-2	-	TRBJ2-4	TRBD2	CASSLGSSGRAQAKNIQYF	TGTGCCAGCAGCTTAGGGTCTAGCGGGAGGGCTCAAGCCAAAAACATTCAGTACTTC
TRBV2	-	TRBJ2-7	-	CASRHTGLYYEQYF	TGTGCCAGCAGACATACAGGGCTCTACTACGAGCAGTACTTC
TRBV5-1	-	TRBJ1-2	-	CASSLNRANYGYTF	TGCGCCAGCAGCTTGAACAGAGCTAACTATGGCTACACCTTC
TRBV7-9	-	TRBJ2-2	-	CASSSSGRETGELFF	TGTGCCAGCAGCTCCAGCGGTCGGGAGACCGGGGAGCTGTTTTTT
TRBV28	-	TRBJ2-1	-	CASSYQGFEQFF	TGTGCCAGCAGTTATCAGGGGTTTGAGCAGTTCTTC
TRBV7-2	-	TRBJ2-1	TRBD2	CASRPRTSSGNEQFF	TGTGCCAGCAGACCTCGGACTAGTAGTGGCAATGAGCAGTTCTTC
TRBV7-9	-	TRBJ1-2	-	CASSLGLAGASYGYTF	TGTGCCAGCAGCTTAGGGTTGGCGGGGGCGAGCTATGGCTACACCTTC
TRBV28	-	TRBJ2-5	-	CASSPTRLDRSETQYF	TGTGCCAGCAGTCCCACCAGGCTAGACAGGTCAGAGACCCAGTACTTC
TRBV7-2	-	TRBJ1-6	-	CASSLGVRGNSPLHF	TGTGCCAGCAGCTTAGGGGTCCGAGGGAATTCACCCCTCCACTTT
TRBV23-1	-	TRBJ2-2	-	CASSPNRGDKNTGELFF	TGCGCCAGCAGTCCAAATCGTGGGGACAAAAACACCGGGGAGCTGTTTTTT
TRBV7-2	few	TRBJ2-1	-	CASSPRSYRNEQFF	TGTGCCAGCAGCCCCCGGAGTTACCGCAATGAGCAGTTCTTC
TRBV7-2	once	TRBJ2-2	-	CASSPMTAALGGELFF	TGTGCCAGCAGCCCCATGACAGCCGCCCTCGGCGGGGAGCTGTTTTTT
TRBV6-5	-	TRBJ2-2	-	CASRRQGTTGELFF	TGTGCCAGCCGTCGGCAGGGCACAACCGGGGAGCTGTTTTTT
TRBV27	-	TRBJ2-7	TRBD1	CASSHRGPEQYF	TGTGCCAGCAGCCACAGGGGGCCCGAGCAGTACTTC
TRBV19	-	TRBJ2-6	TRBD1	CASSVGQSGGANVLTF	TGTGCCAGTAGTGTGGGACAGAGCGGCGGGGCCAACGTCCTGACTTTC
TRBV9	-	TRBJ1-3	-	CASSVRSGTGGDTIYF	TGTGCCAGCAGCGTTCGATCCGGGACCGGAGGGGACACCATATATTTT
TRBV6-2/TRBV6-3	-	TRBJ2-3	-	CASSYGPRQDTDTQYF	TGTGCCAGCAGTTACGGCCCTCGACAGGATACAGATACGCAGTATTTT
TRBV2	-	TRBJ2-7	-	CASSVPVTYEQYF	TGTGCCAGCAGTGTGCCGGTAACCTACGAGCAGTACTTC
TRBV28	-	TRBJ1-2	-	CASSLAGGRGYTF	TGTGCCAGCAGTTTGGCGGGGGGCCGTGGCTACACCTTC
TRBV7-8	once	TRBJ1-5	-	CASSSRRFNQPQHF	TGTGCCAGCAGCTCCCGGCGGTTCAATCAGCCCCAGCATTTT
TRBV27	-	TRBJ2-1	-	CASSLSGWMDEQFF	TGTGCCAGCAGTTTAAGCGGGTGGATGGATGAGCAGTTCTTC
TRBV4-1	-	TRBJ2-2	-	CASSQDPEANTGELFF	TGCGCCAGCAGCCAAGACCCCGAGGCGAACACCGGGGAGCTGTTTTTT
TRBV10-3	-	TRBJ2-7	TRBD1	CAISGPNRDRGSYEQYF	TGTGCCATCAGCGGCCCAAACCGGGACAGGGGCTCCTACGAGCAGTACTTC
TRBV18	-	TRBJ2-7	-	CASSVARFEQYF	TGTGCCAGCTCAGTGGCGCGGTTCGAGCAGTACTTC
TRBV28	-	TRBJ2-3	-	CASSSTDTQYF	TGTGCCAGCAGTTCGACAGATACGCAGTATTTT
TRBV2	-	TRBJ2-1	-	CASTSANRYNEQFF	TGTGCCAGCACTTCTGCGAATAGATACAATGAGCAGTTCTTC